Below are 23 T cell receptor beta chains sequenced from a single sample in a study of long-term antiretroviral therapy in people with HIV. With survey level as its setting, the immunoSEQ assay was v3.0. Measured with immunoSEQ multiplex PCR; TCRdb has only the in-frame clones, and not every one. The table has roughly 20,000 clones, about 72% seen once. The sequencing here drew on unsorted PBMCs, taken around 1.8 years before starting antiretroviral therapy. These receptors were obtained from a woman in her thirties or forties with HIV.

CDR3 loop: CASSLTGGNTEAFF. The CDR3 DNA sequence: TGCGCCAGCAGCCTGACAGGGGGGAACACTGAAGCTTTCTTT. The rearrangement uses TRBV5-1 and TRBJ1-1; 9 nucleotides line up with TRBD1. Germline V gene data show CDR1 as SGHRS and CDR2 as YFSETQ. V gave up 4 bases and J gave up 1 base; unmatched junction bases: 2. This CDR3 has 14 amino acids.

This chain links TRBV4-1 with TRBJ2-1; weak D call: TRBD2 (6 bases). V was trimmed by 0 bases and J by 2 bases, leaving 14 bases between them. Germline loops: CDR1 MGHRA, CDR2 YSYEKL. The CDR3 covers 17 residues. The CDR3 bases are TGCGCCAGCAGCCAAGATCTGCGGGGCAGAACCTACAATGAGCAGTTCTTC. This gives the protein CASSQDLRGRTYNEQFF.

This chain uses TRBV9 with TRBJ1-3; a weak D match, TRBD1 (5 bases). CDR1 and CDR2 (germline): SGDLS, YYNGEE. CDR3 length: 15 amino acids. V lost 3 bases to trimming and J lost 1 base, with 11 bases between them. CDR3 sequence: CASSASPGSGNTIYF. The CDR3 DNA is TGTGCCAGCAGCGCCTCCCCAGGGTCTGGAAACACCATATATTTT.

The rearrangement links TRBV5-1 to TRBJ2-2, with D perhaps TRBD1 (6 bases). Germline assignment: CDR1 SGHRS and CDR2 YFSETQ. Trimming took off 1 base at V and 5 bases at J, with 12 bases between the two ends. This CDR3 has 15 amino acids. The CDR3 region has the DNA TGCGCCAGCAGCTTGTCAGGGGTAGGGACCGGGGAGCTGTTTTTT. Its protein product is CASSLSGVGTGELFF. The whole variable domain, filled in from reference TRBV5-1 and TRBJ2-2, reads KAGVTQTPRYLIKTRGQQVTLSCSPISGHRSVSWYQQTPGQGLQFLFEYFSETQRNKGNFPGRFSGRQFSNSRSEMNVSTLELGDSALYLCASSLSGVGTGELFFGEGSRLTVL.

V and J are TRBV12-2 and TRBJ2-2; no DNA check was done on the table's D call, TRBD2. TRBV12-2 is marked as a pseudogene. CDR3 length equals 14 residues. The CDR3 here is CASRAGAITGELFF. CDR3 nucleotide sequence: TGTGCAAGTCGAGCGGGGGCCATCACCGGGGAGCTGTTTTTT.

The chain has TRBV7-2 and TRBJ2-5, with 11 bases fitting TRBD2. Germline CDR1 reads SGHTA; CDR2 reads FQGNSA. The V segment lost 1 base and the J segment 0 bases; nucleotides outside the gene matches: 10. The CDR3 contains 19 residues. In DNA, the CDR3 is TGTGCCAGCAGCTTAGACGGGCTAGCGGGGGGCGTTTACCAAGAGACCCAGTACTTC. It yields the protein CASSLDGLAGGVYQETQYF.

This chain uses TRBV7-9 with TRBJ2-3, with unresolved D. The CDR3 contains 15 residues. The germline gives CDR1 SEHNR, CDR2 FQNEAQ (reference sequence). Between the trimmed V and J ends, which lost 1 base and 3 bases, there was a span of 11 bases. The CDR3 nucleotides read TGTGCCAGCAGCTTAGTGGCAGCTCCTACAGATACGCAGTATTTT. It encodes CASSLVAAPTDTQYF.

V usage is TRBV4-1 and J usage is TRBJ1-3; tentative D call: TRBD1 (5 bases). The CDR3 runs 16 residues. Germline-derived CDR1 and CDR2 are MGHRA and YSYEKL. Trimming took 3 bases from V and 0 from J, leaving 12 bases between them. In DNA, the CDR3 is TGCGCCAGCAGCCAGAGGAGTGACAGCTCTGGAAACACCATATATTTT. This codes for CASSQRSDSSGNTIYF.

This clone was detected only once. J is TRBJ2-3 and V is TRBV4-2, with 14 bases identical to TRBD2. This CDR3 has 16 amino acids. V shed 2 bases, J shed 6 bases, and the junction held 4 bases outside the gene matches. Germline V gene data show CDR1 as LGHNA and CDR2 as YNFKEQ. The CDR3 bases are TGTGCCAGCAGCCAAACGACTAGCGGGAGGGGGGATACGCAGTATTTT. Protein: CASSQTTSGRGDTQYF.

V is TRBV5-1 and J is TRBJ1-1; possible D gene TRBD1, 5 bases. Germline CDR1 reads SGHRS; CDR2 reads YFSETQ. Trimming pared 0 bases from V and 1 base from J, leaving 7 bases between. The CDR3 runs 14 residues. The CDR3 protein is CASSLAQGNTEAFF. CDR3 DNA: TGCGCCAGCAGCTTGGCCCAGGGGAACACTGAAGCTTTCTTT.

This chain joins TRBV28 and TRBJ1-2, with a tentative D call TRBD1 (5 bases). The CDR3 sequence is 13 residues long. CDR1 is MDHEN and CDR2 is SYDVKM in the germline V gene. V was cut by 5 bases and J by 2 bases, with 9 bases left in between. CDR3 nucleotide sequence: TGTGCCAGCAGTGGGGGGGTCAACTATGGCTACACCTTC. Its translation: CASSGGVNYGYTF.

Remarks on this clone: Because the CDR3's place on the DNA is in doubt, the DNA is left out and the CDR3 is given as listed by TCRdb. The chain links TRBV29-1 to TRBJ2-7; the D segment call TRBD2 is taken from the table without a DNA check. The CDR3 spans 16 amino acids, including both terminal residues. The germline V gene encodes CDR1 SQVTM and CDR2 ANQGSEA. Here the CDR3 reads CSYYCRSGSTVYEQYF.

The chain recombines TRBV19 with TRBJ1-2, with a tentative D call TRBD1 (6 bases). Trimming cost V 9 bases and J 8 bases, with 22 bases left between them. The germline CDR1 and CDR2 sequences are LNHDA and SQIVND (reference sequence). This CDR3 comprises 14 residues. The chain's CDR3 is CASMTTWGAGGYTF. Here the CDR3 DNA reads TGTGCCAGCATGACAACCTGGGGGGCTGGCGGCTACACCTTC.

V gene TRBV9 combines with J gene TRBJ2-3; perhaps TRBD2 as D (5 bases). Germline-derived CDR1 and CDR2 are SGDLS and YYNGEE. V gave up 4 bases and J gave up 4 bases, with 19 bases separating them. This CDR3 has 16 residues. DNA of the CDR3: TGTGCCAGCAGCCCCACTCTAGCACAAAGTGCAGATACGCAGTATTTT. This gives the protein CASSPTLAQSADTQYF.

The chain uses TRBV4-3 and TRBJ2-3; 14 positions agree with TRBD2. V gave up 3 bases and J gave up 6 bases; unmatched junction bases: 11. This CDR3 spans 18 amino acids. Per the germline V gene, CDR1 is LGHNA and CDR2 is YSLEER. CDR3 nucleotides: TGCGCCAGCAGCCAGGGAGGGACTAGCGGGGGCCCCTTGGATACGCAGTATTTT. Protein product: CASSQGGTSGGPLDTQYF.

The CDR3 region has the DNA TGTGCCAGTAGCCCAGGCCTAGGGGGACAGATTAATCAGCCCCAGCATTTT. Translation: CASSPGLGGQINQPQHF. V is TRBV19 and J is TRBJ1-5; TRBD1 matches at 7 bases. CDR3 length: 17 residues. J was trimmed by 4 bases and V by 6 bases; bases with no gene match: 15. Germline V gives CDR1 LNHDA, CDR2 SQIVND (reference sequence).

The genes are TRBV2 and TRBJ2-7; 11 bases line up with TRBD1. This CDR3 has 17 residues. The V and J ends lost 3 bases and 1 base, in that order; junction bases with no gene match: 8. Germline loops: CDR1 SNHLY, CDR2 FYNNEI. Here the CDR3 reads CASSDFPGQGVSYEQYF. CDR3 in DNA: TGTGCCAGCAGTGATTTTCCGGGACAGGGGGTTTCCTACGAGCAGTACTTC.

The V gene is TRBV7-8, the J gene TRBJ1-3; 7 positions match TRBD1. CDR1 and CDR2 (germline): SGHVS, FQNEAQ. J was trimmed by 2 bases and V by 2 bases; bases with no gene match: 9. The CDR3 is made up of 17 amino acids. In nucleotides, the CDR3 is TGTGCCAGCAGCTTACACCTAGGACAGGCGGCTGGAAACACCATATATTTT. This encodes CASSLHLGQAAGNTIYF.

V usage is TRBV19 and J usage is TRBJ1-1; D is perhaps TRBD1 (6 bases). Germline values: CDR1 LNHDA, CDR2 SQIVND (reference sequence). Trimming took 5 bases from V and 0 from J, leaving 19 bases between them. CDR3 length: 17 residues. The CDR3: CASSSRPDRSMNTEAFF. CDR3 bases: TGTGCCAGTAGTTCCCGCCCCGACAGGTCCATGAACACTGAAGCTTTCTTT.

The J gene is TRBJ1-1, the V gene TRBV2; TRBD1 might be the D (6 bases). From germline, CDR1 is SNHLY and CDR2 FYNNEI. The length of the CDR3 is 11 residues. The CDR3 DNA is TGTGCGAAGGAAGGGGGCACTGAAGCTTTCTTT. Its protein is CAKEGGTEAFF.

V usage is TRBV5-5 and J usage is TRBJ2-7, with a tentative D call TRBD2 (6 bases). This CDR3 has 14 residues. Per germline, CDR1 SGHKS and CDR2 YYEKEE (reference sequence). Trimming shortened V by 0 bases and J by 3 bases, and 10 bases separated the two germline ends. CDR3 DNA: TGTGCCAGCAGCTTGGAGTGGGGGGTCTACGAGCAGTACTTC. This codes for CASSLEWGVYEQYF. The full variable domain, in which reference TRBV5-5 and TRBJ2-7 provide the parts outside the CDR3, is DAGVTQSPTHLIKTRGQQVTLRCSPISGHKSVSWYQQVLGQGPQFIFQYYEKEERGRGNFPDRFSARQFPNYSSELNVNALLLGDSALYLCASSLEWGVYEQYFGPGTRLTVT.

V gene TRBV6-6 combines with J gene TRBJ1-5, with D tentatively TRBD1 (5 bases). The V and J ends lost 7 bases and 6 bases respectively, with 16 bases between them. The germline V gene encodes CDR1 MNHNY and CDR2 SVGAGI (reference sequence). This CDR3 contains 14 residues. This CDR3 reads CASTPWGGVQPQHF. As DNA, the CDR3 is TGTGCCAGCACTCCCTGGGGGGGAGTTCAGCCCCAGCATTTT.

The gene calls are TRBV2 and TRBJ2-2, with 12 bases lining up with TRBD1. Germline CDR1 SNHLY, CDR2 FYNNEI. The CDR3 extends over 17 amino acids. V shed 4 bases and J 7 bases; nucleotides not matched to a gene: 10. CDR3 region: CASSAQGQGARIGELFF. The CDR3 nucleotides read TGTGCCAGCAGTGCCCAGGGACAGGGGGCGCGGATCGGGGAGCTGTTTTTT.